A single sample gave rise to the 21 T cell receptor beta chains below, sequenced in a study of blood T cells in healthy people across ages. Next came a second PCR, run for about 7 to 12 cycles, which used a sample-barcoded 5' primer along with a J-beta primer mix. TCRdb reanalysed the 5' RACE reads using MiXCR and keeps one entry per CDR3 protein. Here the sample spans 600,000 to 800,000 distinct CDR3 sequences, around 21% being singletons. Sequencing used blood. The origin of the receptors is an older man in good health.

V and J are TRBV9 and TRBJ2-5, with a possible D match to TRBD2 (5 bases). The J call is uncertain, as TRBJ2-1 better fits the DNA end. From germline, CDR1 is SGDLS and CDR2 YYNGEE. This CDR3 is built from 14 residues. The CDR3 nucleotides are TGTGCCAGTACGAGACTTTTAACGGGAAAAGAGCAGTTCTTC. Its translation is CASTRLLTGKEQFF.

This chain links TRBV3-1 with TRBJ2-1; 7 bases are shared with TRBD2. CDR1 and CDR2 from the germline V gene are LGHDT and YNNKEL (reference sequence). The CDR3 has 16 amino acids. The trim removed 2 bases at V and 4 bases at J, leaving 8 bases unmatched. CDR3 residues: CASSQPGLMTYNEQFF. In nucleotides, the CDR3 is TGTGCCAGCAGCCAACCGGGACTAATGACTTACAATGAGCAGTTCTTC.

The chain combines TRBV7-9 with TRBJ2-1; 7 bases align to TRBD1. This CDR3 spans 12 amino acids. Trimming at V came to 5 bases and at J to 15 bases, leaving 10 bases not matched to a gene. The V gene's germline CDR1 is SEHNR and CDR2 FQNEAQ (reference sequence). CDR3 region: CASSITDRETFF. The CDR3 DNA reads TGTGCCAGCAGCATAACAGACAGGGAGACGTTCTTC.

In its sample, this clonotype was seen many times. The V call is TRBV2, the J call TRBJ2-5, with 12 positions matching TRBD2. The end of the DNA fits TRBJ2-7 better, so the J call may be wrong. The CDR3 length is 14 residues. Germline CDR1 SNHLY, CDR2 FYNNEI. Written as DNA, the CDR3 is TGTGCCAGCAGTGGACTAGCGGGGGACTACGAGCAGTACTTC. This encodes CASSGLAGDYEQYF.

A few counts support this clonotype. The chain carries TRBV6-2 or TRBV6-3 and TRBJ2-7, with TRBD2 identical over 7 bases. V shed 5 bases and J 5 bases; nucleotides not matched to a gene: 9. The CDR3 covers 14 residues. Germline V gene sequence: CDR1 MNHEY, CDR2 SVGEGT. The CDR3 reads CASSISGILHEQYF. The CDR3 bases are TGTGCCAGCAGTATCAGCGGGATTCTGCACGAGCAGTACTTC.

The rearrangement links TRBV2 to TRBJ1-1, with 12 bases lining up with TRBD1. Germline CDR1 reads SNHLY; CDR2 reads FYNNEI. The V gene end was trimmed by 6 bases and the J gene end by 4 bases; junction bases not matched to a gene: 6. CDR3 length equals 15 residues. Here the CDR3 reads CASSPGQGAPTEAFF. DNA for the CDR3: TGTGCCAGCAGCCCGGGACAGGGGGCGCCCACTGAAGCTTTCTTT.

A remark on this clonotype: Just one base apart from a much larger clone, this may be a read error. CDR3: CASSEAWRYEQFF. Here the CDR3 DNA reads TGTGCCAGCAGTGAAGCGTGGAGGTACGAGCAGTTCTTC. The chain is built from TRBV6-1 and TRBJ2-7; maybe TRBD2 (5 bases). With the DNA end fitting TRBJ2-1 better, the J assignment may be wrong. The CDR3 covers 13 residues. CDR1 MNHNS and CDR2 SASEGT come from the germline V gene.

About this clonotype itself: One junction end disagrees with the germline gene, perhaps due to a read error. The chain couples TRBV9 to TRBJ1-1; TRBD1 is a possible D gene (5 bases). Germline CDR1 and CDR2: SGDLS and YYNGEE. The CDR3 totals 13 residues. CDR3 coding DNA: TGTGCCAGCAGCTCAGGGTTGAACACTGGAGCTTTCTTT. Its translation: CASSSGLNTGAFF. Together with reference TRBV9 and TRBJ1-1, the CDR3 gives the full variable domain: DSGVTQTPKHLITATGQRVTLRCSPRSGDLSVYWYQQSLDQGLQFLIQYYNGEERAKGNILERFSAQQFPDLHSELNLSSLELGDSALYFCASSSGLNTGAFFGQGTRLTVV.

V and J are TRBV15 and TRBJ1-2; no clear D. Germline V gives CDR1 LNHNV, CDR2 YYDKDF (reference sequence). The CDR3 contains 13 residues. V lost 4 bases and J lost 6, with 12 bases in between. CDR3 region: CATSTFHSDGYTF. CDR3 bases: TGTGCCACCAGCACATTCCACAGCGATGGCTACACCTTC.

The chain is built from TRBV12-3 or TRBV12-4 and TRBJ2-2; TRBD1 might be the D (5 bases). This CDR3 is 14 amino acids long. V lost 3 bases to trimming and J lost 7 bases, with 12 bases between them. In nucleotides, the CDR3 is TGTGCCAGCAGTTTCCAGGGATATGGCGGGGAGCTGTTTTTT. It specifies CASSFQGYGGELFF.

This clonotype appeared a few times. The rearrangement joins TRBV29-1 to TRBJ1-1; unclear D gene. V gave up 7 bases and J gave up 0 bases, with 12 bases separating them. The germline gives CDR1 SQVTM, CDR2 ANQGSEA. The CDR3 loop spans 13 amino acids. The CDR3 DNA reads TGCAGCGCCCACCGGGATCTGAACACTGAAGCTTTCTTT. This translates into CSAHRDLNTEAFF.

This clonotype was recorded once. This chain joins TRBV7-9 and TRBJ2-3, with D perhaps matching TRBD1 (6 bases). The CDR3 has 15 amino acids. Germline CDR1 and CDR2: SEHNR and FQNEAQ (reference sequence). V lost 1 base and J lost 4, with 12 bases in between. The CDR3 region is CASSLELQGADTQYF. CDR3 bases: TGTGCCAGCAGCTTAGAGTTACAGGGAGCAGATACGCAGTATTTT.

This clonotype turned up a few times. This chain joins TRBV23-1 and TRBJ2-5; 12 nucleotides line up with TRBD2. Near its end, the DNA agrees better with TRBJ2-7, so the J call may be wrong. TRBV23-1 is classed as an ORF, of uncertain function. The CDR3 contains 14 residues. CDR3 residues: CASLAGGPQDEQYF. The CDR3 DNA is TGCGCCAGTCTAGCGGGAGGGCCCCAAGACGAGCAGTACTTC.

This clonotype turned up a few times. The J gene is TRBJ2-5, the V gene TRBV5-1, with 9 bases identical to TRBD2. The germline V gene has CDR1 SGHRS and CDR2 YFSETQ. The V and J ends lost 4 bases and 3 bases, in that order; junction bases with no gene match: 7. The CDR3 totals 15 residues. The DNA of the CDR3 is TGCGCCAGCAGCCCGACTAGCGGAGGAGAAGAGACCCAGTACTTC. This translates into CASSPTSGGEETQYF.

The rearrangement joins TRBV9 to TRBJ2-1; 12 bases fit TRBD1. The end of the DNA is better explained by TRBJ2-5, so the J call may be wrong. The CDR3 has 16 residues. Germline CDR1 and CDR2: SGDLS and YYNGEE. The chain's CDR3 is CASSLNRDRGLETQYF. DNA of the CDR3: TGTGCCAGCAGCCTCAACCGGGACAGGGGGCTGGAGACCCAGTACTTC.

In this sample, this clonotype turned up a few times. At one boundary the junction diverges from the germline segment, which might be a read error. This chain uses TRBV6-6 with TRBJ2-7; D is tentatively TRBD1 or TRBD2 (5 bases each). The germline gives CDR1 MNHNY, CDR2 SVGAGI (reference sequence). The CDR3 has 13 amino acids. CDR3 loop: CACSGDGSYEQYF. CDR3 coding DNA: TGTGCCTGCAGTGGGGACGGCTCCTACGAGCAGTACTTC.

This clonotype was seen a few times. The V gene is TRBV7-9, the J gene TRBJ2-7, with D perhaps matching TRBD2 (6 bases). There are 14 residues in the CDR3. Germline CDR1 SEHNR, CDR2 FQNEAQ (reference sequence). V shed 5 bases and J shed 6 bases, with 17 bases lying between them. CDR3 sequence: CASSPPGAAGEQYF. The DNA of the CDR3 is TGTGCCAGCAGCCCTCCGGGAGCTGCAGGCGAGCAGTACTTC.

The V gene is TRBV12-3 or TRBV12-4, the J gene TRBJ1-2; a possible D gene is TRBD1 (6 bases). The CDR3 loop spans 12 amino acids. Trimming left V 4 bases short and J 5 bases short, with 8 bases between. In DNA, the CDR3 is TGTGCCAGCAGTTATACAGGGTATGGCTACACCTTC. Amino acids: CASSYTGYGYTF.

The genes are TRBV7-9 and TRBJ1-4, with TRBD1 identical over 7 bases. After removal of 5 bases from V and 8 bases from J, the junction contained 8 bases not matched to a gene. CDR1 SEHNR and CDR2 FQNEAQ come from the germline V gene (reference sequence). The CDR3 totals 14 residues. CDR3 sequence (DNA): TGTGCCAGCAGCGAAGACAGGGTTGGGGAAAAACTGTTTTTT. Residues: CASSEDRVGEKLFF.

This clonotype has just a few counts. The genes are TRBV14 and TRBJ2-1; 12 bases match TRBD1. The CDR3 loop spans 16 amino acids. CDR1 and CDR2 (germline): SGHDN, FVKESK. V shed 4 bases, J shed 11 bases, and the junction held 12 bases outside the gene matches. This CDR3 is CASSRALGQGARKQFF. CDR3 sequence (DNA): TGTGCCAGCAGCCGGGCCCTGGGACAGGGGGCGCGTAAGCAGTTCTTC. Using reference TRBV14 and TRBJ2-1 for the parts outside the CDR3, the full variable domain is EAGVTQFPSHSVIEKGQTVTLRCDPISGHDNLYWYRRVMGKEIKFLLHFVKESKQDESGMPNNRFLAERTGGTYSTLKVQPAELEDSGVYFCASSRALGQGARKQFFGPGTRLTVL.

V and J are TRBV10-2 and TRBJ2-3; D gene unclear. Germline CDR1 reads WSHSY; CDR2 reads SAAADI. V was shortened by 4 bases and J by 0 bases, with 17 bases between the two germline ends. This CDR3 contains 17 residues. The CDR3 loop is CASSGAFGPTSTDTQYF. Written as DNA, the CDR3 is TGCGCCAGCAGTGGGGCATTTGGGCCGACTAGCACAGATACGCAGTATTTT.